A selection of T cell receptor beta chains follows, all from one sample in a study of siplizumab effects on memory and regulatory T cells. Some clones are missing from TCRdb's copy, which holds only in-frame ones; the method was immunoSEQ multiplex PCR. In the table there are roughly 9,200 clones, over 60% of which are singletons. Sequenced: effector memory CD8+ T cells sorted from blood. These receptors were taken from a human donor in good health. The CDR3 runs from the conserved cysteine through the conserved F or W. A D gene is named only where the DNA matches it firmly. A row's size may be missing; if present it is once, few, many or a size class.

>15|TRBV7-9|TRBD2|TRBJ2-1|NA
CASSPGTRTYNEQFF
TGTGCCAGCAGCCCCGGGACTAGGACCTACAATGAGCAGTTCTTC
>16|TRBV7-8|TRBD2|TRBJ2-7|NA
CASSLAIGSGGYEQYF
TGTGCCAGCAGCTTAGCGATCGGGAGCGGGGGCTACGAGCAGTACTTC
>16|TRBV10-1|TRBD2|TRBJ2-1|NA
CASSDEWREGRHEQFF
TGCGCCAGCAGTGATGAATGGCGGGAGGGCCGCCATGAGCAGTTCTTC
>15|TRBV6-6|NA|TRBJ2-3|NA
CASSYNMGGTDTQYF
TGTGCCAGCAGTTACAACATGGGAGGCACAGATACGCAGTATTTT
>16|TRBV4-1|NA|TRBJ2-1|NA
CASSPGRGFTYNEQFF
TGCGCCAGCAGCCCCGGGCGGGGTTTTACCTACAATGAGCAGTTCTTC
>15|TRBV9|NA|TRBJ2-1|NA
CASSVGQFSYNEQFF
TGTGCCAGCAGCGTAGGGCAGTTCTCCTACAATGAGCAGTTCTTC
>15|TRBV7-9|NA|TRBJ2-5|NA
CASSREAGIQETQYF
TGTGCCAGCAGCCGCGAGGCGGGCATACAAGAGACCCAGTACTTC
>13|TRBV6-1|TRBD1|TRBJ1-1|few
CASRQGENTEAFF
TGTGCCAGCAGACAGGGGGAGAACACTGAAGCTTTCTTT
>15|TRBV5-1|TRBD1|TRBJ1-2|few
CASRRPGQGWGGYTF
TGCGCCAGCAGACGTCCGGGACAGGGTTGGGGTGGCTACACCTTC
>15|TRBV6-9|TRBD1|TRBJ1-2|NA
CASSYSAGTAYGYTF
TGTGCCAGCAGCTACAGCGCCGGGACAGCTTATGGCTACACCTTC
>16|TRBV7-9|TRBD2|TRBJ2-2|NA
CASSQSLADYTGELFF
TGTGCCAGCAGCCAAAGCCTAGCGGATTACACCGGGGAGCTGTTTTTT
>16|TRBV4-1|NA|TRBJ2-1|large
CASSHYLDSPYNEQFF
TGCGCCAGCAGCCACTATTTGGACAGTCCCTACAATGAGCAGTTCTTC
>15|TRBV19|NA|TRBJ1-2|few
CASSIDRGNNYGYTF
TGTGCCAGTAGTATAGATCGGGGGAACAACTATGGCTACACCTTC
>13|TRBV9|NA|TRBJ1-1|NA
CASSVVGYTEAFF
TGTGCCAGCAGCGTAGTAGGTTACACTGAAGCTTTCTTT
>14|TRBV6-6|NA|TRBJ2-5|NA
CASSLFGVTETQYF
TGTGCCAGCAGTCTTTTCGGAGTCACGGAGACCCAGTACTTC
>16|TRBV27|NA|TRBJ1-2|NA
CASSNRYRLDLNGYTF
TGTGCCAGCAGTAACCGTTACAGGCTGGATCTCAATGGCTACACCTTC
>14|TRBV18|NA|TRBJ2-5|NA
CASSSAGFEETQYF
TGTGCCAGCTCATCGGCCGGGTTTGAAGAGACCCAGTACTTC
>15|TRBV6-1|TRBD2|TRBJ2-7|NA
CASSILAGGKDEQYF
TGTGCCAGCAGTATCCTAGCGGGAGGGAAAGACGAGCAGTACTTC
>13|TRBV5-1|NA|TRBJ2-1|NA
CASSLLGRNEQFF
TGCGCCAGCAGCTTGCTGGGTCGGAATGAGCAGTTCTTC
>15|TRBV27|TRBD1|TRBJ2-2|NA
CASSSRQGPTGELFF
TGTGCCAGCAGTTCTCGACAGGGACCGACCGGGGAGCTGTTTTTT
>14|TRBV5-5|NA|TRBJ1-2|few
CASSLWGADYGYTF
TGTGCCAGCAGCTTGTGGGGGGCTGACTATGGCTACACCTTC
>14|TRBV7-9|NA|TRBJ2-1|NA
CASSSWDGYNEQFF
TGTGCCAGCAGCTCCTGGGACGGCTACAATGAGCAGTTCTTC
>14|TRBV10-2|NA|TRBJ2-1|NA
CASNWRGGPNEQFF
TGCGCCAGCAACTGGAGAGGGGGGCCCAATGAGCAGTTCTTC
>13|TRBV19|NA|TRBJ2-1|NA
CASSIDFYNEQFF
TGTGCCAGTAGTATTGACTTTTACAATGAGCAGTTCTTC
>14|TRBV7-9|NA|TRBJ1-1|NA
CASSLIQGNTEAFF
TGTGCCAGCAGCTTGATCCAGGGCAACACTGAAGCTTTCTTT
>14|TRBV11-2|NA|TRBJ2-1|NA
CASSLLSSYNEQFF
TGTGCCAGCAGCTTACTGAGCTCCTACAATGAGCAGTTCTTC
>13|TRBV11-3|NA|TRBJ2-1|NA
CASSDYNYNEQFF
TGTGCCAGCAGCGACTACAATTACAATGAGCAGTTCTTC
>16|TRBV28|TRBD2|TRBJ2-3|NA
CASSPWTSEYTDTQYF
TGTGCCAGCAGTCCCTGGACTAGCGAATACACAGATACGCAGTATTTT
>15|TRBV15|TRBD2|TRBJ2-3|NA
CATSRGLAVTDTQYF
TGTGCCACCAGCAGAGGACTAGCAGTCACAGATACGCAGTATTTT
>14|TRBV5-6|TRBD2|TRBJ2-1|NA
CASTGLAMENEQFF
TGTGCCAGCACGGGACTAGCGATGGAGAATGAGCAGTTCTTC
>14|TRBV7-3|TRBD1|TRBJ2-3|once
CASSSGQLRDTQYF
TGTGCCAGCAGCTCGGGACAGTTGAGAGATACGCAGTATTTT
>17|TRBV29-1|TRBD2|TRBJ2-5|NA
CSGCGLAGGPWGETQYF
TGCAGCGGATGCGGCCTAGCGGGAGGGCCATGGGGAGAGACCCAGTACTTC
>14|TRBV6-4|TRBD1|TRBJ1-1|few
CASRAGGESTEAFF
TGTGCCAGCAGGGCAGGGGGCGAGAGCACTGAAGCTTTCTTT
>15|TRBV6-5|NA|TRBJ2-5|NA
CASSWPGGGRETQYF
TGTGCCAGCAGTTGGCCGGGCGGGGGCCGGGAGACCCAGTACTTC
>14|TRBV6-4|NA|TRBJ1-6|NA
CASSDGRDNSPLHF
TGTGCCAGCAGTGACGGCAGGGATAATTCACCCCTCCACTTT
>12|TRBV2|NA|TRBJ2-5|few
CASIGEGETQYF
TGTGCCAGCATTGGTGAAGGAGAGACCCAGTACTTC
>15|TRBV28|NA|TRBJ2-5|NA
CASSFSRTQKETQYF
TGTGCCAGCAGTTTCTCTAGGACACAGAAAGAGACCCAGTACTTC
>13|TRBV5-4|NA|TRBJ1-5|NA
CASSSGRDQPQHF
TGTGCCAGCAGCTCGGGACGCGATCAGCCCCAGCATTTT
>12|TRBV7-9|NA|TRBJ2-7|NA
CASSSSPYEQYF
TGTGCCAGCAGCTCTTCCCCCTACGAGCAGTACTTC
>15|TRBV7-8|TRBD1|TRBJ1-1|NA
CASSLTGMGRREAFF
TGTGCCAGCAGCCTGACAGGGATGGGGAGAAGAGAAGCTTTCTTT
>15|TRBV9|NA|TRBJ2-5|once
CASSVWVAPGETQYF
TGTGCCAGCAGCGTCTGGGTGGCGCCGGGGGAGACCCAGTACTTC
>15|TRBV27|NA|TRBJ1-1|medium-sized
CASSRLGGPYTEAFF
TGTGCCAGCAGTAGACTTGGGGGGCCATACACTGAAGCTTTCTTT
>15|TRBV6-6|TRBD1|TRBJ1-1|NA
CASSIIQGSVTEAFF
TGTGCCAGCAGTATCATACAGGGGTCGGTTACTGAAGCTTTCTTT
>13|TRBV5-1|TRBD1|TRBJ2-5|NA
CASSWTGQETQYF
TGCGCCAGCAGCTGGACAGGACAAGAGACCCAGTACTTC